The entry below describes one T cell receptor beta chain. The sample belongs to a study of blood T cell repertoires in COVID-19. Germline V CDR1 and CDR2: WNHNN, SYGVQD (reference sequence). The CDR3 totals 15 residues. J gave up 7 bases and V 4 bases, and 8 bases lay outside the gene matches. The study assigned cohorts using participant-reported clinical history. Donors of Cohort 3 who recovered were those that had two negative PCRs, clearance, or symptom resolution. The repertoire was sequenced with immunoSEQ multiplex PCR; TCRdb's copy has only in-frame clones and lacks some. The data show about 180,000 clones, over 75% seen once.

The specimen sequenced was PBMCs or T cells enriched from blood (not recorded which). This sequence was found in a woman under 30 who had recovered from COVID-19. The gene calls are TRBV10-1 and TRBJ2-3, with TRBD1 identical over 10 bases. The CDR3 loop is CASSVVTGGMNTQYF. As DNA, the CDR3 is TGCGCCAGCAGTGTCGTGACAGGGGGCATGAATACGCAGTATTTT.